These 6 T cell receptor beta chains were sequenced from one sample in a study of shared clonotypes between healthy human individuals. The table came from immunoSEQ multiplex PCR; TCRdb's copy has only in-frame clones and leaves some out. In the table there are millions of clones, over 85% of which are singletons. The sequenced sample consisted of naive CD4+ T cells from PBMCs. Subset in this sample: CD45RA+ positively selected. These receptors were obtained from a man in his late teens or twenties in good health. Some clones in this sample may be carry-over from other donors' samples.

The chain combines TRBV19 with TRBJ1-4; D not resolved. In germline, CDR1 is LNHDA, CDR2 SQIVND (reference sequence). This CDR3 region has 16 residues. V lost 0 bases, J lost 11 bases, and 19 bases lay in between. The CDR3 coding sequence is TGTGCCAGTAGTATAGAAGAAATTTCAGGCCGCAGGAAACTGTTTTTT. Amino acid sequence: CASSIEEISGRRKLFF.

The chain has TRBV10-1 and TRBJ2-7, with D perhaps matching TRBD1 (5 bases). Germline-derived CDR1 and CDR2 are WNHNN and SYGVQD (reference sequence). The ends were cut back, 0 bases at V and 2 bases at J, with 5 bases in the middle. This CDR3 has 13 amino acids. This CDR3 is CASSESDTYEQYF. DNA of the CDR3: TGCGCCAGCAGTGAGTCGGACACCTACGAGCAGTACTTC.

J is TRBJ2-2 and V is TRBV14; D tentatively reads TRBD1 or TRBD2 (5 bases each). CDR3 length: 15 residues. V lost 6 bases, J lost 0 bases, and 11 bases lay in between. The germline gives CDR1 SGHDN, CDR2 FVKESK. The CDR3 here is CASSFGTTNTGELFF. CDR3 bases: TGTGCCAGCAGTTTTGGGACCACGAACACCGGGGAGCTGTTTTTT.

V gene TRBV4-2 combines with J gene TRBJ2-7; D is uncertain. The length of the CDR3 is 16 residues. Germline assignment: CDR1 LGHNA and CDR2 YNFKEQ. V gave up 0 bases and J gave up 6 bases, with 18 bases separating them. CDR3 nucleotides: TGTGCCAGCAGCCAAGAGGTAACAGCCGCTGGTGGCGAGCAGTACTTC. Translating it yields CASSQEVTAAGGEQYF.

This clone appeared once. V and J are TRBV7-2 and TRBJ2-3, with 8 bases that match TRBD2. This CDR3 comprises 14 residues. The V gene's germline CDR1 is SGHTA and CDR2 FQGNSA. Losses at the gene ends were 5 bases for V and 4 bases for J; bases not matched to a gene: 5. The CDR3 DNA reads as TGTGCCAGCAGCCAGGCGGGGGGATCAGATACGCAGTATTTT. Translated: CASSQAGGSDTQYF. Combining the CDR3 with reference TRBV7-2 and TRBJ2-3 gives the whole variable domain GAGVSQSPSNKVTEKGKDVELRCDPISGHTALYWYRQSLGQGLEFLIYFQGNSAPDKSGLPSDRFSAERTGGSVSTLTIQRTQQEDSAVYLCASSQAGGSDTQYFGPGTRLTVL.

The chain uses TRBV20-1 and TRBJ1-1; D remains unclear. V was pared by 1 base and J by 6 bases, with 6 bases between. CDR1 and CDR2 from the germline V gene are DFQATT and SNEGSKA (reference sequence). This CDR3 is 11 amino acids long. DNA of the CDR3: TGCAGTGCTAGAGGGGATGCTGAAGCTTTCTTT. This translates into CSARGDAEAFF.